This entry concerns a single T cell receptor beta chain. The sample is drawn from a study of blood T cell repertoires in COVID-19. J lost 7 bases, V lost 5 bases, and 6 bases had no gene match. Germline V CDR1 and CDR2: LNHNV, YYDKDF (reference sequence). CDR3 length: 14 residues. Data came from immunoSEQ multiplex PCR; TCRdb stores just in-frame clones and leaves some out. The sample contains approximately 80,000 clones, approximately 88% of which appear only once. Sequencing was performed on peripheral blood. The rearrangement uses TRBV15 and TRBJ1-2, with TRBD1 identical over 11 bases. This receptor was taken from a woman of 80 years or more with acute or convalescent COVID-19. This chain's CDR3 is CATSRGQGASGYTF. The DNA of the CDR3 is TGTGCCACCAGCCGAGGACAGGGGGCGTCTGGCTACACCTTC.